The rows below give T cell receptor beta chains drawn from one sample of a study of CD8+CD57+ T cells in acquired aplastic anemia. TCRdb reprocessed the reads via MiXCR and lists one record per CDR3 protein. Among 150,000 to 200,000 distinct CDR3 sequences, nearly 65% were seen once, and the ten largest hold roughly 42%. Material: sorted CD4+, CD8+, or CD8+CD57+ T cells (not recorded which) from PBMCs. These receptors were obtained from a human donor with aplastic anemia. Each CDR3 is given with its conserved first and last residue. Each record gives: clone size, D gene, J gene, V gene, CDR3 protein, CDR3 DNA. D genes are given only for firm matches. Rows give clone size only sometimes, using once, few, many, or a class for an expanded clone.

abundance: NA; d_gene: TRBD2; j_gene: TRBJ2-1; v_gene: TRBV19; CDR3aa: CATRLAGGLDEQFF; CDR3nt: TGTGCCACCAGACTAGCGGGGGGTTTGGATGAGCAGTTCTTC
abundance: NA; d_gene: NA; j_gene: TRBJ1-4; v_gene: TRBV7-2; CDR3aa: CASSFGQGANEKLFF; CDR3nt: TGTGCCAGCAGCTTTGGTCAGGGTGCTAATGAAAAACTGTTTTTT
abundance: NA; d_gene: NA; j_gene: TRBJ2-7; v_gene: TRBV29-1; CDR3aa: CSVIIQVPYEQYF; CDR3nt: TGCAGCGTTATTATACAGGTTCCCTACGAGCAGTACTTC
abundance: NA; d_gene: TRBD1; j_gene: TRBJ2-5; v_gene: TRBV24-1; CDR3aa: CATSTPTGGVETQYF; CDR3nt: TGTGCCACCAGTACGCCCACAGGGGGCGTAGAGACCCAGTACTTC
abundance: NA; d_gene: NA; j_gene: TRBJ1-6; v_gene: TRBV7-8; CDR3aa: CASSLTWGGSPLHF; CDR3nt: TGTGCCAGCAGCTTAACGTGGGGTGGCTCACCCCTCCACTTT
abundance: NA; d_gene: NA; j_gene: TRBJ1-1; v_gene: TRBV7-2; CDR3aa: CASSRDVSWSHTEAFF; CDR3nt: TGTGCCAGCAGCAGGGACGTAAGCTGGTCGCACACTGAAGCTTTCTTT
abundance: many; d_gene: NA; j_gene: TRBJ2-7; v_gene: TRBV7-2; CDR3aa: CASSLDNYEQYF; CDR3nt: TGTGCCAGCAGCTTGGACAACTACGAGCAGTACTTC
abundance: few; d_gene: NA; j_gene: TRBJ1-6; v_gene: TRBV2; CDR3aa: CASTYSGTEPYSPLHF; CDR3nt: TGTGCCAGCACCTACTCAGGGACGGAGCCCTATTCACCCCTCCACTTT
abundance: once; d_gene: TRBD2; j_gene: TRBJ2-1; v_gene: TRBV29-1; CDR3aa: CSVDGGAGEQFF; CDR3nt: TGCAGCGTTGACGGGGGGGCCGGTGAGCAGTTCTTC
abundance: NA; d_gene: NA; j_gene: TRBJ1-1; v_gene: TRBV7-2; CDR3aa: CASSSDSRYTEAFF; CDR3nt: TGTGCCAGCAGCTCGGACAGTAGATACACTGAAGCTTTCTTT
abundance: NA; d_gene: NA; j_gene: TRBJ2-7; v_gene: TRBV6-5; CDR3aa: CASSYNRNLENEQYF; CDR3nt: TGTGCCAGCAGTTACAACCGAAACTTAGAGAACGAGCAGTACTTC
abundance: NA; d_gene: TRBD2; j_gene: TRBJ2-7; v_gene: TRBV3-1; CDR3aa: CASSQGSGGYEQYF; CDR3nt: TGTGCCAGCAGCCAAGGTTCGGGGGGCTACGAGCAGTACTTC
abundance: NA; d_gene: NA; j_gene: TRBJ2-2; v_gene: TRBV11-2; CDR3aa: CASSLVGLTGELFF; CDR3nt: TGTGCCAGCAGCTTAGTAGGGCTCACCGGGGAGCTGTTTTTT
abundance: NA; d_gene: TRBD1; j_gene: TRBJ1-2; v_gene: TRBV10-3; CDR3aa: CATKQGEGNGHTF; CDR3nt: TGTGCCACCAAACAGGGGGAAGGGAATGGTCACACCTTC
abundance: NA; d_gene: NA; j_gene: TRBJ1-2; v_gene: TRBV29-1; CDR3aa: CSVVEGDFNYGYTF; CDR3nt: TGCAGCGTTGTGGAAGGGGACTTTAACTATGGCTACACCTTC
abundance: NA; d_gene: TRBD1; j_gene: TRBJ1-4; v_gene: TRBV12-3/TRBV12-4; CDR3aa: CASSRDREREKLFF; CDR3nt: TGTGCCAGCAGCCGGGACAGGGAAAGGGAAAAACTGTTTTTT
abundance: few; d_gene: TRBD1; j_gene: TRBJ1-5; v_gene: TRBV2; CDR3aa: CASSLEQGSNQPQHF; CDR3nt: TGTGCCAGCAGTCTTGAACAGGGGTCCAATCAGCCCCAGCATTTT
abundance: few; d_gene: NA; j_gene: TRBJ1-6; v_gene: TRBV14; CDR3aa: CASSHRQGQDSPLHF; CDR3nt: TGTGCCAGCAGCCATAGGCAGGGCCAAGATTCACCCCTCCACTTT
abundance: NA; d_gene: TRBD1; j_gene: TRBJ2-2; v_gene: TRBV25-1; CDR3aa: CASSLTWGQGGTGELFF; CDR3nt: TGTGCCAGCAGTTTGACGTGGGGACAGGGTGGTACCGGGGAGCTGTTTTTT
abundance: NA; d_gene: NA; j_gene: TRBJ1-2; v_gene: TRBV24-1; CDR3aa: CATSGKGGYGYTF; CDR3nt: TGTGCCACCAGTGGGAAGGGCGGCTATGGCTACACCTTC
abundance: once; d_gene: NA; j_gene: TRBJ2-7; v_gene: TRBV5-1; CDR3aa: CASSSQPGSDEQYF; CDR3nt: TGCGCCAGCAGCTCACAGCCGGGCAGCGACGAGCAGTACTTC
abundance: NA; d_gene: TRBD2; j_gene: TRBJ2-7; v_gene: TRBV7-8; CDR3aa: CASSRYSGRASREQYF; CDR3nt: TGTGCCAGCAGCCGGTATAGCGGGAGGGCCTCAAGGGAGCAGTACTTC
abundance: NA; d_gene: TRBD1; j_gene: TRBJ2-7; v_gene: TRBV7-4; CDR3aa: CASRDPGTGSSEQYF; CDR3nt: TGTGCCAGCAGAGATCCGGGGACAGGGTCCTCCGAGCAGTACTTC
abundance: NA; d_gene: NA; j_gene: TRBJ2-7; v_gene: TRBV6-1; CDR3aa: CASSYSTREQYF; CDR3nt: TGTGCCAGCAGTTACTCGACGCGCGAGCAGTACTTC
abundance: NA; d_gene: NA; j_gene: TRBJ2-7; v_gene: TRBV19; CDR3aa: CASAARGRRAYEQYF; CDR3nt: TGTGCCAGCGCTGCCCGGGGCAGAAGAGCCTACGAGCAGTACTTC
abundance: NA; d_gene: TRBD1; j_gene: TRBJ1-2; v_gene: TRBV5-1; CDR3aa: CASSHFSTGDYGYTF; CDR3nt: TGTGCCAGCAGCCATTTTTCGACAGGGGACTATGGCTACACCTTC
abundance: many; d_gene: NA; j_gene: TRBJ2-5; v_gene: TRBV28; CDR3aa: CASSLSRREKETQYF; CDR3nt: TGTGCCAGCAGTTTATCCCGGAGGGAGAAAGAGACCCAGTACTTC
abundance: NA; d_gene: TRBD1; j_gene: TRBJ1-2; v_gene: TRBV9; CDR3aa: CASSVTRDSLNYGYTF; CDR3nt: TGTGCCAGCAGCGTCACCCGGGACAGCCTAAACTATGGCTACACCTTC
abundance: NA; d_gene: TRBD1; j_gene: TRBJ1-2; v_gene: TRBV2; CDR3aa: CASSSPGQGGGYTF; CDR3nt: TGTGCCAGCAGTTCCCCGGGACAGGGAGGGGGCTACACCTTC
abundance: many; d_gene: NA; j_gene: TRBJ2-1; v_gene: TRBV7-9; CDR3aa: CASSFEGHEQFF; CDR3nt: TGTGCCAGCAGCTTTGAAGGGCATGAGCAGTTCTTC
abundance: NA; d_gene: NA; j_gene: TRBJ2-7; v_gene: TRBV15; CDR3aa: CATSRVLSRTVSHEQYF; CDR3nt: TGTGCCACCAGCAGAGTGCTATCTCGGACAGTTAGCCACGAGCAGTACTTC
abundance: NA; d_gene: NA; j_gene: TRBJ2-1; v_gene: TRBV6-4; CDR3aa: CASSLIPGRNNEQFF; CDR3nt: TGTGCCAGCAGTCTAATCCCGGGACGGAACAATGAGCAGTTCTTC
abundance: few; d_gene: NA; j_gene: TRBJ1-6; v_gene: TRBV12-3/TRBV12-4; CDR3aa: CASRRGLSSPLHF; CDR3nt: TGTGCCAGCAGGCGGGGGCTCTCTTCACCCCTCCACTTT
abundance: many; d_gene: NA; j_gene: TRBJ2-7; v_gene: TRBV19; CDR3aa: CASKSDGTGEENEQYF; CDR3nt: TGTGCCAGTAAGAGTGACGGAACAGGGGAGGAAAACGAGCAGTACTTC
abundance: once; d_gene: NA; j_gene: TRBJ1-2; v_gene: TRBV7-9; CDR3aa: CASSATGGNTEAFFGYTF; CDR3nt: NA
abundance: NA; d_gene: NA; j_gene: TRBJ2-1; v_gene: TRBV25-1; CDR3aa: CASSESGPSSYNEQFF; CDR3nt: TGTGCCAGCAGTGAATCGGGCCCTAGCTCCTACAATGAGCAGTTCTTC
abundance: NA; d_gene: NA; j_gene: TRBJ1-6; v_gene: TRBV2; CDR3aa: CASRIQGPPLHF; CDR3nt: TGTGCCAGCAGGATACAGGGTCCACCCCTCCACTTT
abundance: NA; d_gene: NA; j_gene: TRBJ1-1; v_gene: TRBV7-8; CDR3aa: CASRSQAWNTEAFF; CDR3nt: TGTGCCAGCAGGTCACAGGCCTGGAACACTGAAGCTTTCTTT
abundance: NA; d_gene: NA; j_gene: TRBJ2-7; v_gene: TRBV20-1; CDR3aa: CSTSTIQPYEQYF; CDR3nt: TGCAGTACTAGCACCATACAGCCCTACGAGCAGTACTTC
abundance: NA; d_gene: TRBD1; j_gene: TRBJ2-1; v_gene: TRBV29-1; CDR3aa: CSVWDRKEQFF; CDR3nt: TGCAGCGTTTGGGACAGGAAGGAGCAGTTCTTC